These 2 T cell receptor beta chains originate from one sample sequenced in a study of blood T cell repertoires in COVID-19. Profiling relied on immunoSEQ multiplex PCR, and the TCRdb table lists in-frame clones only, not all of them. The sample holds about 160,000 clones, around 84% seen once. The specimen was peripheral blood. These receptors came from a woman between 45 and 60 years old with COVID-19, enrolled during active disease.

The chain combines TRBV28 with TRBJ1-2; D unresolved. Per germline, CDR1 MDHEN and CDR2 SYDVKM. Trimming removed 6 bases at V and 8 bases at J, with 16 bases between. There are 13 residues in the CDR3. As DNA, the CDR3 is TGTGCCAGCAGCCCTACTACTAGTTACGGCTACACCTTC. This encodes CASSPTTSYGYTF.

The gene calls are TRBV19 and TRBJ1-3; 9 nucleotides align to TRBD1. The V gene end was trimmed by 5 bases and the J gene end by 2 bases; junction bases not matched to a gene: 7. Germline CDR1 reads LNHDA; CDR2 reads SQIVND (reference sequence). This CDR3 spans 16 amino acids. The DNA of the CDR3 is TGTGCCAGTAGTCCGGACAGGGGAGGCCCTGGAAACACCATATATTTT. Translating gives CASSPDRGGPGNTIYF.